This T cell receptor (beta chain) was sequenced in a study of blood T cell repertoires in COVID-19. Everyone who took part was roughly 18 to 90 years old, and they came from about 25 US areas. Cohorts were assigned according to the clinical history that participants reported. Source study methods: Estimation of nucleated cell counts relied on the amplification of reference gene primers. Profiled with immunoSEQ multiplex PCR; TCRdb holds only in-frame clones, not every one. Clonal size and the V and J genes are those of that table, whereas D and trimming came from the DNA. The sample includes roughly 230,000 clones, approximately 85% of them seen just once. The sequenced sample consisted of PBMCs or T cells enriched from blood (not recorded which). This TCR was recovered from a woman in her fifties or sixties who had been exposed to COVID-19.

CDR3 sequence reads: CASSWGRTEAFF. The DNA for the CDR3 is TGTGCCAGCAGTTGGGGGCGGACTGAAGCTTTCTTT. J is TRBJ1-1 and V is TRBV12-3 or TRBV12-4; TRBD1 might be the D (6 bases). V dropped 4 bases and J dropped 5 bases, with 8 bases sitting between them. This CDR3 spans 12 amino acids.